The T cell receptor beta chain described here comes from a study of cytomegalovirus exposure and HLA in healthy donors. Findings and limits, study-wide: HLA allele associations emerged for 15,000 to 20,000 TCR beta sequences in a later analysis, at 0.05 false discovery rate.

This PCR relied on a set of 60 Vbeta primers and 13 Jbeta primers. Profiling relied on immunoSEQ multiplex PCR, and the TCRdb table lists in-frame clones only, not all of them. The table lists tens of thousands of clones, roughly 70% of them singletons, with 8.5% to 10% in the top ten. This CDR3 has 16 amino acids. V lost 7 bases, J lost 0 bases, and 11 bases stayed unmatched. Germline CDR1 reads SQVTM; CDR2 reads ANQGSEA. A note on this clone: Its target is not known.

Sequences were obtained from PBMCs. This TCR came from a woman aged 45-65 years in good health and CMV-seropositive. The chain recombines TRBV29-1 with TRBJ1-4; 7 bases are shared with TRBD1. The CDR3 coding sequence is TGCAGCGCTGGGACAGTGATGGGTGCAACTAATGAAAAACTGTTTTTT. Translating gives CSAGTVMGATNEKLFF.